The 11 T cell receptor beta chains listed next were all sequenced from one sample in a study of blood T cell repertoires in COVID-19. Profiled with immunoSEQ multiplex PCR; TCRdb holds only in-frame clones, not every one. The table lists 300,000 to 350,000 clones, 90% of them singletons. Input material: peripheral blood. These receptors all come from a woman aged 40 to 50 with COVID-19, enrolled during active disease.

This chain joins TRBV19 and TRBJ1-2, with 8 nucleotides matching TRBD1. In germline, CDR1 is LNHDA, CDR2 SQIVND (reference sequence). V was clipped by 6 bases and J by 8 bases; unmatched bases: 8. The CDR3 is 13 amino acids. CDR3 protein: CASRRGTGYGYTF. The CDR3 nucleotides are TGTGCCAGTAGGCGGGGGACAGGCTACGGCTACACCTTC. Filled out from reference TRBV19 and TRBJ1-2, the complete variable domain reads DGGITQSPKYLFRKEGQNVTLSCEQNLNHDAMYWYRQDPGQGLRLIYYSQIVNDFQKGDIAEGYSVSREKKESFPLTVTSAQKNPTAFYLCASRRGTGYGYTFGSGTRLTVV.

V gene TRBV2 combines with J gene TRBJ2-2; TRBD1 matches 8 bases. The CDR3 has 14 residues. V was pared by 6 bases and J by 6 bases, with 6 bases of the junction left unmatched. From germline, CDR1 is SNHLY and CDR2 FYNNEI. The CDR3 here is CASRQGGDAGELFF. CDR3 DNA sequence: TGTGCCAGCAGACAGGGGGGAGACGCCGGGGAGCTGTTTTTT.

V usage is TRBV5-1 and J usage is TRBJ1-6; TRBD1 agrees at 8 bases. Germline CDR1 SGHRS, CDR2 YFSETQ. Germline trimming cut 2 bases from V and 9 bases from J; bases unmatched to any gene: 7. The CDR3 length is 15 residues. The CDR3 is CASSLDGQGGSPLHF. CDR3 sequence (DNA): TGCGCCAGCAGCTTAGATGGACAGGGAGGTTCACCCCTCCACTTT.

V is TRBV4-2 and J is TRBJ2-5, with a weak D call TRBD2 (5 bases). The CDR3 is 16 residues long. V was shortened by 0 bases and J by 5 bases, with 16 bases between the two germline ends. Germline-derived CDR1 and CDR2 are LGHNA and YNFKEQ. The CDR3: CASSQDPRSGVETQYF. In DNA form, the CDR3 reads TGTGCCAGCAGCCAAGATCCAAGGTCCGGGGTGGAGACCCAGTACTTC.

V gene TRBV4-1 combines with J gene TRBJ2-1; the D gene is possibly TRBD1 (5 bases). The CDR3 covers 17 residues. The V end was cut by 0 bases, the J end by 6 bases, with 18 bases between. Looked up from germline, CDR1 is MGHRA and CDR2 is YSYEKL. Here the CDR3 DNA reads TGCGCCAGCAGCCAAGATCCCACAGGAGCGAACGCCAATGAGCAGTTCTTC. Its translation is CASSQDPTGANANEQFF.

V is TRBV9 and J is TRBJ1-6; the D gene is possibly TRBD1 (6 bases). The V and J ends lost 0 bases and 10 bases respectively, with 14 bases between them. This CDR3 is 15 amino acids long. Germline V CDR1 and CDR2: SGDLS, YYNGEE. This CDR3 reads CASSVGWAGASPLHF. The DNA of the CDR3 is TGTGCCAGCAGCGTAGGCTGGGCAGGGGCATCACCCCTCCACTTT.

The chain carries TRBV7-8 and TRBJ2-2; possibly TRBD1 for D (7 bases). The CDR3 runs to 16 residues. Germline values: CDR1 SGHVS, CDR2 FQNEAQ. Between the trimmed V and J ends, which lost 7 bases and 7 bases, there was a span of 22 bases. The CDR3 sequence is CASTLWRGPLNGELFF. CDR3 coding DNA: TGTGCCAGCACCCTTTGGAGGGGGCCCTTGAACGGGGAGCTGTTTTTT.

Notes on this clone: An end of the junction does not agree with germline; a read error may underlie this. V gene TRBV7-8 combines with J gene TRBJ1-6; D is perhaps TRBD1 (6 bases). The CDR3 is made up of 16 amino acids. Per the germline V gene, CDR1 is SGHVS and CDR2 is FQNEAQ. The CDR3 coding sequence is TGTGCCAGCAGCCGAGGACAGTTTTCCTCTAATTCACCCCTCCACTTT. Its protein is CASSRGQFSSNSPLHF.

This clone was seen only once. The chain joins TRBV10-3 to TRBJ1-5; D might be TRBD1 (6 bases). Trimming shortened V by 0 bases and J by 5 bases, and 11 bases separated the two germline ends. The CDR3 is 15 amino acids. Germline assignment: CDR1 ENHRY and CDR2 SYGVKD. CDR3 amino acids: CAISESGTSDQPQHF. CDR3 DNA sequence: TGTGCCATCAGTGAGTCGGGGACATCAGATCAGCCCCAGCATTTT.

The chain combines TRBV5-1 with TRBJ2-1; D gene uncertain. Germline CDR1 is SGHRS and CDR2 is YFSETQ. The CDR3 spans 16 residues. Between the trimmed V and J ends, which lost 4 bases and 6 bases, there was a span of 20 bases. CDR3 DNA sequence: TGCGCCAGCAGCGAATTTGACCCATCGGGTATCAATGAGCAGTTCTTC. It is translated as CASSEFDPSGINEQFF. Full variable domain (rest looked up from reference TRBV5-1 and TRBJ2-1): KAGVTQTPRYLIKTRGQQVTLSCSPISGHRSVSWYQQTPGQGLQFLFEYFSETQRNKGNFPGRFSGRQFSNSRSEMNVSTLELGDSALYLCASSEFDPSGINEQFFGPGTRLTVL.

The chain is built from TRBV7-2 and TRBJ1-2, with 7 bases identical to TRBD1. The germline CDR1 and CDR2 sequences are SGHTA and FQGNSA. J gave up 6 bases and V 4 bases, and 8 bases lay outside the gene matches. The CDR3 has 14 residues. The CDR3 here is CASSSTGLYDGYTF. The CDR3 DNA sequence: TGTGCCAGCAGCTCGACAGGGTTATATGATGGCTACACCTTC.